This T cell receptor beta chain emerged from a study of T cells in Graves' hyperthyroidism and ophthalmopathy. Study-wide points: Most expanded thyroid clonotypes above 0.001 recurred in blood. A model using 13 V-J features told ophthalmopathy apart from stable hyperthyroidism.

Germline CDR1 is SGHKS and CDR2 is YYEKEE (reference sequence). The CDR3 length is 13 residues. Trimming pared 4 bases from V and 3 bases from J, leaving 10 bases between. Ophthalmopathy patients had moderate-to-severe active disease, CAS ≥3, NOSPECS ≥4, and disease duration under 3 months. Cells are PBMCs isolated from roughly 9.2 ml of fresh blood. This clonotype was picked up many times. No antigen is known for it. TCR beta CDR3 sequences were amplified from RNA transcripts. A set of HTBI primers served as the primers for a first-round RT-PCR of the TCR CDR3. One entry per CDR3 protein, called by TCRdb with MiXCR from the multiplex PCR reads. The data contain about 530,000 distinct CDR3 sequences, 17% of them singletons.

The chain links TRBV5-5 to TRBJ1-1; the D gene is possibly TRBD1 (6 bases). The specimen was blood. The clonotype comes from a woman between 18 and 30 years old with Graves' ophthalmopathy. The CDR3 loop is CASSPGVHTEAFF. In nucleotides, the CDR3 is TGTGCCAGCAGCCCAGGGGTCCACACTGAAGCTTTCTTT.